The present entry profiles one TCR beta chain with its context. Its specificity is unknown. The data were produced by immunoSEQ multiplex PCR, yet TCRdb's version contains in-frame clones alone and is incomplete. Of about 58,000 clones listed, under 85% are singletons. These data belong to a study of identifying expanded T cells in peripheral blood. Study-level points and caveats: Across healthy donors, higher total template counts meant significantly greater roughly 2-week count variance.

Trimming at V came to 5 bases and at J to 4 bases, leaving 2 bases not matched to a gene. The germline gives CDR1 MNHEY, CDR2 SVGAGI. The CDR3 is 12 residues long. The rearrangement links TRBV6-5 to TRBJ2-7, with 7 bases identical to TRBD1. The source of this sequence is a person aged 18 to 75 in good health. Material: blood. Here the CDR3 reads CASSTQGYEQYV. The CDR3 DNA reads as TGTGCCAGCAGTACACAGGGGTACGAGCAGTACGTC.